This T cell receptor (beta chain) was identified in a study of early T cells in non-severe SARS-CoV-2 infection. Study at large: Unsorted whole-blood RNA was sequenced in bulk, leaving chains unpaired. Findings of the study overall: Missing private and CD4 specificities, VDJdb matching favored anti-spike CD8 responses.

Attachment of unique molecular identifiers was made to individual cDNA molecules. From the 5' RACE reads, TCRdb called clonotypes with MiXCR, one entry per CDR3 protein. The sample has fewer than 65,000 distinct CDR3 sequences, around 8.5% seen once. On this clonotype itself: The antigen remains undetermined.

The sequence was collected from an adult who was a healthcare worker with PCR-confirmed SARS-CoV-2 infection or an uninfected control (not recorded which). Sequencing input: whole blood.

CDR3 nucleotide sequence: TGCGCCAGCAGCCAAGCGGGGGCAGATACGCAGTATTTT. Amino acid sequence: CASSQAGADTQYF. The chain is built from TRBV4-1 and TRBJ2-3, with D possibly being TRBD2 (6 bases). Germline CDR1 MGHRA, CDR2 YSYEKL. This CDR3 comprises 13 residues. Trimming took off 1 base at V and 4 bases at J, with 6 bases between the two ends.